Below, 27 T cell receptor beta chains from the same sample are listed, as sequenced in a study of T cell repertoires in cytomegalovirus infection. TCRdb recomputed calls from the reads with MiXCR, one row per CDR3 protein. Found here are hundreds of thousands of distinct CDR3 sequences, around a third of them singletons; the top ten hold about 17%. Their antigens remain unidentified. The source material was cultured PBMCs, sampled from culture after CMV antigen stimulation. These receptors originate from a human donor in good health (CMV status not recorded). Some clones in this sample may be carry-over from other donors' samples.

This clonotype was recorded at least ten times. The chain has TRBV6-1 and TRBJ2-7; TRBD2 matches 13 bases. Germline CDR1 MNHNS, CDR2 SASEGT. The CDR3 spans 15 residues. Trimming cost V 1 base and J 4 bases; bases outside gene matches: 1. CDR3 protein: CASSEGTSGSYEQYV. DNA of the CDR3: TGTGCCAGCAGTGAAGGGACTAGCGGGAGTTACGAGCAGTACGTC.

The rearrangement uses TRBV27 and TRBJ2-3; 7 bases align to TRBD1. CDR3 length: 13 residues. Germline assignment: CDR1 MNHEY and CDR2 SMNVEV (reference sequence). The V gene end was trimmed by 7 bases and the J gene end by 1 base; junction bases not matched to a gene: 2. In nucleotides, the CDR3 is TGTGCCAGCAAGGGGGCCGGCACAGATACGCAGTATTTT. Residues: CASKGAGTDTQYF.

V and J are TRBV2 and TRBJ1-1; perhaps TRBD1 as D (5 bases). The germline V gene has CDR1 SNHLY and CDR2 FYNNEI. CDR3 length: 14 amino acids. Trimming pared 6 bases from V and 5 bases from J, leaving 16 bases between. The CDR3 region is CASSDLRDSTEAFF. The CDR3 DNA sequence: TGTGCCAGCAGCGACCTCAGGGATAGTACTGAAGCTTTCTTT.

The chain recombines TRBV27 with TRBJ2-4, with D uncertain. Between the trimmed V and J ends, which lost 3 bases and 0 bases, there was a span of 6 bases. The CDR3 spans 14 residues. Germline V lookup: CDR1 MNHEY, CDR2 SMNVEV (reference sequence). Here the CDR3 DNA reads TGTGCCAGCAGTTTCGCATCAGCCAAAAACATTCAGTACTTC. Translated, it gives CASSFASAKNIQYF.

J is TRBJ1-3 and V is TRBV7-9; maybe TRBD1 (5 bases). The CDR3 length is 15 residues. Germline V gene data show CDR1 as SEHNR and CDR2 as FQNEAQ (reference sequence). The V gene lost 8 bases and the J gene lost 0 bases, with 14 bases spanning the gap. CDR3: CASRRDVYSGNTIYF. The CDR3 nucleotides are TGTGCCAGCCGACGGGACGTCTACTCTGGAAACACCATATATTTT.

This clonotype came up a few times. The chain links TRBV10-3 to TRBJ2-5; 7 bases agree with TRBD1. CDR3 size: 15 residues. The germline gives CDR1 ENHRY, CDR2 SYGVKD. The V segment lost 6 bases and the J segment 2 bases; nucleotides outside the gene matches: 9. The CDR3 nucleotides read TGTGCCATCAGGACAACCTCGGGACAGCAAGAGACCCAGTACTTC. Its protein is CAIRTTSGQQETQYF.

This clonotype was seen at least ten times. CDR3 region: CASSLEARGASAYNEQFF. The CDR3 DNA reads as TGTGCCAGCAGCTTAGAGGCCCGCGGGGCGTCGGCCTACAATGAGCAGTTCTTC. The V gene is TRBV7-2, the J gene TRBJ2-1; TRBD2 might be the D (6 bases). V was pared by 1 base and J by 2 bases, with 18 bases between. The CDR3 consists of 18 residues. Looked up from germline, CDR1 is SGHTA and CDR2 is FQGNSA.

This clonotype occurred a few times. The chain is built from TRBV20-1 and TRBJ2-1; D possibly corresponds to TRBD2 (6 bases). CDR3 length equals 14 residues. V was pared by 7 bases and J by 7 bases, with 20 bases between. In germline, CDR1 is DFQATT, CDR2 SNEGSKA (reference sequence). The CDR3 is CSGEHRERGNEQFF. Here the CDR3 DNA reads TGCAGTGGTGAACATCGGGAGAGAGGAAATGAGCAGTTCTTC.

This chain joins TRBV6-1 and TRBJ2-4; TRBD2 aligns across 7 bases. CDR3 length: 11 amino acids. After removal of 2 bases from V and 12 bases from J, the junction contained 1 base not matched to a gene. Germline V gene sequence: CDR1 MNHNS, CDR2 SASEGT. The CDR3 spells CASSERDYQYF. In DNA form, the CDR3 reads TGTGCCAGCAGTGAACGGGACTATCAGTACTTC.

V and J are TRBV20-1 and TRBJ2-3; D gene uncertain. This CDR3 is built from 19 residues. Per the germline V gene, CDR1 is DFQATT and CDR2 is SNEGSKA (reference sequence). V gave up 2 bases and J gave up 1 base, with 25 bases separating them. The CDR3 protein is CSARLFRIGSGYGTDTQYF. CDR3 sequence (DNA): TGCAGTGCTAGACTTTTCCGGATCGGTTCTGGGTATGGCACAGATACGCAGTATTTT.

This clonotype was observed at least ten times. The chain employs TRBV7-2 and TRBJ2-1; TRBD2 matches at 13 bases. This CDR3 has 16 amino acids. After removal of 4 bases from V and 5 bases from J, the junction contained 5 bases not matched to a gene. Germline CDR1 SGHTA, CDR2 FQGNSA. The CDR3 here is CASSWGLAGTHNEQFF. CDR3 coding DNA: TGTGCCAGCAGCTGGGGACTAGCGGGGACCCACAATGAGCAGTTCTTC.

This clonotype was counted a few times. The gene calls are TRBV4-1 and TRBJ2-7; 7 positions agree with TRBD1. Per the germline V gene, CDR1 is MGHRA and CDR2 is YSYEKL. This CDR3 spans 16 amino acids. V lost 3 bases and J lost 6; bases outside the gene matches: 14. This CDR3 reads CASSQDGQVTLTEQYF. CDR3 DNA: TGCGCCAGCAGCCAGGATGGACAGGTCACCCTTACCGAGCAGTACTTC.

The sample holds many counts of this clonotype. The genes are TRBV7-2 and TRBJ2-5; 12 bases fit TRBD2. The CDR3 sequence is 16 residues long. V lost 4 bases and J lost 5; bases outside the gene matches: 8. Germline V lookup: CDR1 SGHTA, CDR2 FQGNSA. Here the CDR3 DNA reads TGTGCCAGCAGCTCCGGGACTAGCGGGTTCTCGGAGACCCAGTACTTC. Its protein is CASSSGTSGFSETQYF.

This clonotype was counted at least ten times. V is TRBV19 and J is TRBJ2-7; 12 bases map to TRBD1. After removal of 5 bases from V and 5 bases from J, the junction contained 7 bases not matched to a gene. Germline CDR1 and CDR2: LNHDA and SQIVND (reference sequence). This CDR3 has 15 residues. The CDR3 sequence is CASSLSGTGGDEQYF. CDR3 nucleotides: TGTGCCAGTAGTTTATCCGGGACAGGGGGCGACGAGCAGTACTTC.

The rearrangement joins TRBV7-3 to TRBJ2-1; 7 nucleotides agree with TRBD1. V was pared by 6 bases and J by 8 bases, with 7 bases of the junction left unmatched. Germline V gene sequence: CDR1 SGHTA, CDR2 FQGTGA. The CDR3 sequence is 13 residues long. The chain's CDR3 is CASSPTGVDEQFF. In DNA form, the CDR3 reads TGTGCCAGCAGTCCTACAGGGGTCGATGAGCAGTTCTTC.

This clonotype was recorded a few times. The genes are TRBV6-6 and TRBJ2-5; D gene ambiguous. Trimming pared 6 bases from V and 5 bases from J, leaving 10 bases between. This CDR3 spans 12 amino acids. The germline V gene has CDR1 MNHNY and CDR2 SVGAGI (reference sequence). The CDR3 loop is CASRLSRETQYF. CDR3 DNA: TGTGCCAGCAGATTATCGCGGGAGACCCAGTACTTC.

This clonotype was seen only a few times. The V gene is TRBV7-9, the J gene TRBJ2-5; TRBD1 matches 7 bases. The germline gives CDR1 SEHNR, CDR2 FQNEAQ (reference sequence). The CDR3 sequence is 18 residues long. With 0 bases clipped from V and 1 base from J, the junction kept 11 bases outside the gene matches. The CDR3 sequence is CASSLADGTGAFQETQYF. DNA for the CDR3: TGTGCCAGCAGCTTAGCGGATGGTACAGGGGCTTTCCAAGAGACCCAGTACTTC.

This clonotype has more than one count but fewer than ten. This sequence joins TRBV7-9 and TRBJ2-1; TRBD1 matches at 12 bases. The CDR3 length is 16 residues. Germline values: CDR1 SEHNR, CDR2 FQNEAQ (reference sequence). With 5 bases clipped from V and 7 bases from J, the junction kept 9 bases outside the gene matches. For the CDR3, the DNA is TGTGCCAGCAGCCCCCCCCGGGACAGGGGGCGTAATGAGCAGTTCTTC. This encodes CASSPPRDRGRNEQFF.

This clonotype was recorded many times. V is TRBV7-2 and J is TRBJ1-5; D possibly corresponds to TRBD1 (6 bases). V was cut by 2 bases and J by 2 bases, with 13 bases left in between. The CDR3 loop spans 16 amino acids. Germline values: CDR1 SGHTA, CDR2 FQGNSA. The DNA for the CDR3 is TGTGCCAGCAGCTTAAGGGCAGGGGAGGGCAATCAGCCCCAGCATTTT. Protein: CASSLRAGEGNQPQHF.

The chain uses TRBV24-1 and TRBJ1-2; 9 bases are shared with TRBD1. J was trimmed by 4 bases and V by 3 bases; bases with no gene match: 5. This CDR3 region has 15 residues. CDR1 is KGHDR and CDR2 is SFDVKD in the germline V gene. The CDR3 bases are TGTGCCACCAGTGATCAGGGGACAGGGTTCTATGGCTACACCTTC. This translates into CATSDQGTGFYGYTF.

The V and J genes are TRBV9 and TRBJ2-1; D remains ambiguous. CDR3 size: 12 residues. The V gene's germline CDR1 is SGDLS and CDR2 YYNGEE. With 4 bases removed from V and 8 bases from J, the gap between germline ends came to 10 bases. CDR3 nucleotide sequence: TGTGCCAGCAGCCCCCCGTCGTATGAGCAGTTCTTC. Residues: CASSPPSYEQFF.

The chain joins TRBV7-6 to TRBJ2-2; TRBD2 matches 9 bases. V trimming: 5 bases; J trimming: 6 bases; junction bases outside the gene matches: 10. The germline CDR1 and CDR2 sequences are SGHVS and FNYEAQ. This CDR3 has 16 amino acids. The CDR3 region is CASSLLVAGGPGELFF. Written as DNA, the CDR3 is TGTGCCAGCAGCCTACTGGTCGCGGGAGGGCCCGGGGAGCTGTTTTTT.

This clonotype was counted only a few times. V gene TRBV7-8 combines with J gene TRBJ1-6; 7 bases are a match to TRBD1. The germline V gene encodes CDR1 SGHVS and CDR2 FQNEAQ. The CDR3 contains 14 residues. J was trimmed by 7 bases and V by 5 bases; bases with no gene match: 5. CDR3 nucleotide sequence: TGTGCCAGCAGCCAGGGACAGCGGAATTCACCCCTCCACTTT. It specifies CASSQGQRNSPLHF.

The chain is built from TRBV30 and TRBJ1-1, with D unclear. The CDR3 loop spans 11 amino acids. V lost 2 bases and J lost 6, with 7 bases in between. Germline assignment: CDR1 GTSNPN and CDR2 SVGIG (reference sequence). This CDR3 reads CAWSYIPEAFF. The CDR3 region has the DNA TGTGCCTGGAGTTATATCCCTGAAGCTTTCTTT.

This clonotype is a singleton in its sample. This rearrangement joins TRBV11-2 to TRBJ2-2; D is unclear. This CDR3 spans 15 amino acids. CDR1 SGHAT and CDR2 FQNNGV come from the germline V gene. Trimming took off 3 bases at V and 3 bases at J, with 11 bases between the two ends. Here the CDR3 DNA reads TGTGCCAGCAGCTTTTCTGGCATTGACACCGGGGAGCTGTTTTTT. Protein: CASSFSGIDTGELFF. Full variable domain (remainder filled in from reference TRBV11-2 and TRBJ2-2): EAGVAQSPRYKIIEKRQSVAFWCNPISGHATLYWYQQILGQGPKLLIQFQNNGVVDDSQLPKDRFSAERLKGVDSTLKIQPAKLEDSAVYLCASSFSGIDTGELFFGEGSRLTVL.

The chain links TRBV5-1 to TRBJ2-7; the D call may be TRBD1 or TRBD2 (6 bases each). From germline, CDR1 is SGHRS and CDR2 YFSETQ. The CDR3 sequence is 13 residues long. Trimming removed 0 bases from V and 5 bases from J, with 9 bases in between. CDR3 region: CASSLGGANEQYF. In nucleotides, the CDR3 is TGCGCCAGCAGCTTGGGGGGGGCTAACGAGCAGTACTTC. The variable domain in full, completed from reference TRBV5-1 and TRBJ2-7, reads KAGVTQTPRYLIKTRGQQVTLSCSPISGHRSVSWYQQTPGQGLQFLFEYFSETQRNKGNFPGRFSGRQFSNSRSEMNVSTLELGDSALYLCASSLGGANEQYFGPGTRLTVT.

V usage is TRBV30 and J usage is TRBJ1-1, with D possibly matching TRBD1 (5 bases). The CDR3 totals 13 residues. V lost 4 bases and J lost 3, with 12 bases in between. Germline V gene data show CDR1 as GTSNPN and CDR2 as SVGIG (reference sequence). The CDR3, as DNA: TGTGCCTGGACGACAGCCCAGGACACTGAAGCTTTCTTT. Encoded protein: CAWTTAQDTEAFF.